Given below is one T cell receptor (beta chain) in context. The data were taken from a study of cytotoxic CD8 clonotypes in ibrutinib-treated CLL. Study background: After median about 5.5 years, around 14 stayed in remission, some 12 progressed; responses roughly 24 partial, 2 complete.

This CDR3 has 12 amino acids. Germline CDR1 and CDR2: ENHRY and SYGVKD. V was shortened by 1 base and J by 5 bases, with 2 bases between the two germline ends. A 1 in 200,000 to 1 in 1 million T cell depth was the sequencing target. TCRdb's table, derived via immunoSEQ multiplex PCR, lists solely in-frame clones and lacks some. The data hold more than 110,000 clones, with about 80% observed a single time. The sample in question was PBMCs, obtained after 24 months of ibrutinib treatment. V gene TRBV10-3 combines with J gene TRBJ2-2; no firm D call. This sequence was found in a human donor with chronic lymphocytic leukemia. CDR3 nucleotides: TGTGCCATCAGTGAGTATACCGGGGAGCTGTTTTTT. Translated: CAISEYTGELFF.